The 20 T cell receptor beta chains below were found in one sample sequenced in a study of cytotoxic CD8 clonotypes in ibrutinib-treated CLL. Profiled with immunoSEQ multiplex PCR; TCRdb holds only in-frame clones, not every one. The table records 130,000 or so clones, approximately 83% of them present only once. This sample comprised PBMCs, obtained after 24 months of ibrutinib treatment. The receptors shown here come from a human donor with chronic lymphocytic leukemia.

The chain has TRBV28 and TRBJ1-3; D is uncertain. V lost 6 bases to trimming and J lost 0 bases, with 6 bases between them. In germline, CDR1 is MDHEN, CDR2 SYDVKM. This CDR3 has 13 residues. In nucleotides, the CDR3 is TGTGCCAGCAGGATGTACTCTGGAAACACCATATATTTT. It yields the protein CASRMYSGNTIYF.

This clone has just a few counts. The chain links TRBV14 to TRBJ1-3; 8 nucleotides align to TRBD1. The CDR3 consists of 13 residues. Germline V gene data show CDR1 as SGHDN and CDR2 as FVKESK. The ends lost 4 bases at V and 13 bases at J; junction bases unmatched: 9. CDR3 amino acids: CASSRFDRGSIYF. Written as DNA, the CDR3 is TGTGCCAGCAGCCGTTTTGACAGGGGATCTATATATTTT.

The V gene is TRBV28, the J gene TRBJ2-7, with 9 nucleotides matching TRBD1. The germline gives CDR1 MDHEN, CDR2 SYDVKM. The CDR3 runs 17 residues. V shed 2 bases, J shed 5 bases, and the junction held 13 bases outside the gene matches. This CDR3 reads CASSLEGTGTGYHEQYF. For the CDR3, the DNA is TGTGCCAGCAGTTTAGAGGGAACCGGGACAGGGTACCACGAGCAGTACTTC.

CDR3 DNA sequence: TGTGCCAGCTCACCTCCCGGAGATACGCAGTATTTT. Translated, it gives CASSPPGDTQYF. J is TRBJ2-3 and V is TRBV18, with D unresolved. The CDR3 has 12 residues. Germline V CDR1 and CDR2: KGHSH, LQKENI. V was cut by 3 bases and J by 5 bases, with 6 bases left in between.

The chain links TRBV18 to TRBJ1-3, with D hard to call. Germline CDR1 is KGHSH and CDR2 is LQKENI. The V end was cut by 0 bases, the J end by 1 base, with 13 bases between. The CDR3 consists of 17 residues. The CDR3 DNA is TGTGCCAGCTCACCACCCAATAGTAAAGTTTCTGGAAACACCATATATTTT. Translating it yields CASSPPNSKVSGNTIYF.

The rearrangement uses TRBV4-1 and TRBJ2-2; TRBD1 matches 10 bases. V lost 2 bases to trimming and J lost 4 bases; unmatched junction nucleotides: 1. This CDR3 comprises 15 residues. Germline-derived CDR1 and CDR2 are MGHRA and YSYEKL. The CDR3 region has the DNA TGCGCCAGCAGCCAACGGGACAGGGGCACCGGGGAGCTGTTTTTT. The encoded protein is CASSQRDRGTGELFF.

V usage is TRBV7-2 and J usage is TRBJ2-3, with TRBD2 matching 8 bases. V was clipped by 5 bases and J by 9 bases; unmatched bases: 16. Germline CDR1 reads SGHTA; CDR2 reads FQGNSA. CDR3 length: 16 residues. The chain's CDR3 is CASSPGPGGQGWTQYF. CDR3 DNA sequence: TGTGCCAGCAGCCCAGGACCGGGAGGGCAGGGTTGGACGCAGTATTTT.

The sample holds one count of this clone. The rearrangement links TRBV6-6 to TRBJ1-2; TRBD1 aligns across 10 bases. V lost 4 bases and J lost 6; bases outside the gene matches: 8. The CDR3 spans 15 residues. Germline V gene sequence: CDR1 MNHNY, CDR2 SVGAGI (reference sequence). CDR3 in amino acids: CASSSRTGGLHGYTF. In DNA form, the CDR3 reads TGTGCCAGCAGTTCCAGGACAGGGGGATTGCATGGCTACACCTTC.

In this sample, this clone turned up a few times. The V gene is TRBV4-3, the J gene TRBJ1-2; D remains ambiguous. V was pared by 1 base and J by 4 bases, with 7 bases between. Germline lookup yields CDR1 LGHNA and CDR2 YSLEER. The CDR3 totals 13 residues. For the CDR3, the DNA is TGCGCCAGCAGCCAAGCTCAGGCCTATGGCTACACCTTC. This encodes CASSQAQAYGYTF.

The chain uses TRBV7-2 and TRBJ1-5, with D unresolved. V lost 6 bases to trimming and J lost 4 bases, with 10 bases between them. CDR1 is SGHTA, CDR2 FQGNSA, per germline. This CDR3 region has 13 residues. The chain's CDR3 is CASSFGINQPQHF. DNA for the CDR3: TGTGCCAGCAGTTTCGGGATTAATCAGCCCCAGCATTTT.

DNA for the CDR3: TGTGCCAGCAGGAAGGGCGCTAGCACAGATACGCAGTATTTT. Amino acids: CASRKGASTDTQYF. The rearrangement uses TRBV7-2 and TRBJ2-3; no clear D gene. CDR3 length: 14 amino acids. Trimming cost V 6 bases and J 0 bases, with 10 bases left between them. Germline CDR1 SGHTA, CDR2 FQGNSA.

The rearrangement links TRBV7-3 to TRBJ2-1; D gene ambiguous. CDR1 and CDR2 (germline): SGHTA, FQGTGA. V dropped 3 bases and J dropped 5 bases, with 8 bases sitting between them. The CDR3 spans 13 residues. The CDR3 protein is CASSFDIDNEQFF. CDR3 nucleotides: TGTGCCAGCAGCTTCGACATAGACAATGAGCAGTTCTTC.

The rearrangement joins TRBV7-8 to TRBJ1-4, with D tentatively TRBD1 (5 bases). The V end was cut by 2 bases, the J end by 7 bases, with 11 bases between. The CDR3 length is 14 residues. Per the germline V gene, CDR1 is SGHVS and CDR2 is FQNEAQ. Here the CDR3 DNA reads TGTGCCAGCAGCTTATCTACCGGGGGTGAAAAACTGTTTTTT. This translates into CASSLSTGGEKLFF.

The CDR3 nucleotides are TGCGCCAGCAGCATAGATTCCACGACCCAGTACTTC. Its protein product is CASSIDSTTQYF. The chain recombines TRBV5-1 with TRBJ2-5; no definite D call. The CDR3 contains 12 residues. Germline V gives CDR1 SGHRS, CDR2 YFSETQ. V lost 4 bases to trimming and J lost 7 bases, with 11 bases between them. Full variable domain (missing parts from reference TRBV5-1 and TRBJ2-5): KAGVTQTPRYLIKTRGQQVTLSCSPISGHRSVSWYQQTPGQGLQFLFEYFSETQRNKGNFPGRFSGRQFSNSRSEMNVSTLELGDSALYLCASSIDSTTQYFGPGTRLLVL.

The rearrangement links TRBV28 to TRBJ1-4; D gene ambiguous. The V end was cut by 5 bases, the J end by 5 bases, with 3 bases between. CDR1 and CDR2 (germline): MDHEN, SYDVKM. The CDR3 has 11 residues. CDR3 DNA sequence: TGTGCCAGCAGTCCAAATGAAAAACTGTTTTTT. Translating gives CASSPNEKLFF.

The CDR3 protein is CASSLGADRGNEKLFF. The CDR3 region has the DNA TGCGCCAGCAGCTTGGGAGCCGACAGGGGTAATGAAAAACTGTTTTTT. V and J are TRBV5-1 and TRBJ1-4; 8 positions match TRBD1. The CDR3 has 16 residues. Germline V lookup: CDR1 SGHRS, CDR2 YFSETQ. V shed 0 bases, J shed 4 bases, and the junction held 5 bases outside the gene matches.

V gene TRBV6-1 combines with J gene TRBJ2-7; possible D gene TRBD2, 6 bases. Trimming removed 0 bases from V and 3 bases from J, with 12 bases in between. The CDR3 runs to 15 residues. Germline V lookup: CDR1 MNHNS, CDR2 SASEGT. The chain's CDR3 is CASSEATWGGYEQYF. The DNA of the CDR3 is TGTGCCAGCAGTGAAGCTACCTGGGGAGGCTACGAGCAGTACTTC.

The chain carries TRBV18 and TRBJ2-7, with a tentative D call TRBD1 (6 bases). The CDR3 consists of 12 residues. V was cut by 3 bases and J by 6 bases, with 9 bases left in between. CDR1 is KGHSH, CDR2 LQKENI, per germline. CDR3 nucleotide sequence: TGTGCCAGCTCACCTACAGGGATCGAGCAGTACTTC. Its translation is CASSPTGIEQYF. The variable domain in full, completed from reference TRBV18 and TRBJ2-7, reads NAGVMQNPRHLVRRRGQEARLRCSPMKGHSHVYWYRQLPEEGLKFMVYLQKENIIDESGMPKERFSAEFPKEGPSILRIQQVVRGDSAAYFCASSPTGIEQYFGPGTRLTVT.

The chain uses TRBV7-2 and TRBJ1-1; no clear D gene. Germline V lookup: CDR1 SGHTA, CDR2 FQGNSA. V was cut by 3 bases and J by 5 bases, with 4 bases left in between. The CDR3 is 11 amino acids. DNA for the CDR3: TGTGCCAGCAGCTTTCGGACTGAAGCTTTCTTT. Protein sequence: CASSFRTEAFF. Based on the CDR3 plus reference TRBV7-2 and TRBJ1-1, the full variable domain is GAGVSQSPSNKVTEKGKDVELRCDPISGHTALYWYRQSLGQGLEFLIYFQGNSAPDKSGLPSDRFSAERTGGSVSTLTIQRTQQEDSAVYLCASSFRTEAFFGQGTRLTVV.

This sequence joins TRBV7-3 and TRBJ1-4; D might be TRBD1 (6 bases). Trimming took off 2 bases at V and 5 bases at J, with 6 bases between the two ends. This CDR3 comprises 13 residues. The V gene's germline CDR1 is SGHTA and CDR2 FQGTGA. CDR3 residues: CASSLDRNEKLFF. In DNA, the CDR3 is TGTGCCAGCAGCTTAGACAGGAATGAAAAACTGTTTTTT.